This T cell receptor (beta chain) emerged from a study of CD8 T cells in ankylosing spondylitis. The study's findings and limits: According to the report, clones linked to the disease were significantly enriched in matched synovial fluid samples taken from ankylosing spondylitis patients. About 8 highly homologous variants made up a TCR beta motif, and this motif appeared characteristic of ankylosing spondylitis blood.

At least ten counts were recorded for this clonotype. Its target is not known. CDR1 is SGHRS, CDR2 YFSETQ, per germline. The CDR3 runs 18 residues. V dropped 0 bases and J dropped 0 bases, with 13 bases sitting between them. Construction of TCR beta libraries was performed using quantitative 5'-RACE with molecular barcodes. TCRdb redid the calling of the 5' RACE reads with MiXCR, one entry per CDR3 protein. The sample has about 240,000 distinct CDR3 sequences, 8.6% seen once. This chain links TRBV5-1 with TRBJ1-6; TRBD1 is a possible D gene (6 bases). The sequencing input was blood, either unsorted or a sorted T cell fraction (not recorded which). This TCR derives from a male donor with ankylosing spondylitis or in good health (not recorded which). CDR3 DNA sequence: TGCGCCAGCAGCTTGGTAAGGGGGACAAGCTCCTATAATTCACCCCTCCACTTT. Translated: CASSLVRGTSSYNSPLHF.